The 3 T cell receptor beta chains listed next were all sequenced from one sample in a study of beta chain features in type 1 diabetes. What these receptors recognize is not known. Expressed TCRB transcripts were sequenced after all isolated RNA was converted to cDNA. Generated by immunoSEQ multiplex PCR, the TCRdb table keeps only in-frame clones and is missing some. The data show 250,000 to 350,000 clones, around an eighth seen once. Points from the study as a whole: TCRB CDR3 length was moderately but significantly reduced in all four CD4+ subsets of Type 1 diabetes patients.

Sequencing was performed on naive CD4+ T cells from blood. The source is a man aged 30 to 39 with type 1 diabetes.

This clone turned up a few times. This chain joins TRBV28 and TRBJ1-1; D gene unclear. Germline loops: CDR1 MDHEN, CDR2 SYDVKM. The CDR3 is made up of 15 amino acids. V dropped 2 bases and J dropped 1 base, with 11 bases sitting between them. The CDR3, as DNA: TGTGCCAGCAGTTTACCCCTGGGGAGGAACACTGAAGCTTTCTTT. As protein: CASSLPLGRNTEAFF.

The sample holds a few counts of this clone. This chain connects TRBV4-2 to TRBJ2-7; weak D call: TRBD2 (7 bases). CDR3 length: 15 amino acids. Trimming removed 1 base at V and 5 bases at J, with 15 bases between. Germline CDR1 and CDR2: LGHNA and YNFKEQ. CDR3 nucleotides: TGTGCCAGCAGCCAAGTGGGAGGGGGTATTAACGAGCAGTACTTC. Protein sequence: CASSQVGGGINEQYF.

The V call is TRBV5-1, the J call TRBJ2-7; D gene uncertain. The CDR3 is made up of 15 amino acids. Germline V gives CDR1 SGHRS, CDR2 YFSETQ. Between the trimmed V and J ends, which lost 0 bases and 3 bases, there was a span of 13 bases. The CDR3: CASSLAGPSRYEQYF. CDR3 sequence (DNA): TGCGCCAGCAGCTTGGCGGGTCCCTCGCGCTACGAGCAGTACTTC.